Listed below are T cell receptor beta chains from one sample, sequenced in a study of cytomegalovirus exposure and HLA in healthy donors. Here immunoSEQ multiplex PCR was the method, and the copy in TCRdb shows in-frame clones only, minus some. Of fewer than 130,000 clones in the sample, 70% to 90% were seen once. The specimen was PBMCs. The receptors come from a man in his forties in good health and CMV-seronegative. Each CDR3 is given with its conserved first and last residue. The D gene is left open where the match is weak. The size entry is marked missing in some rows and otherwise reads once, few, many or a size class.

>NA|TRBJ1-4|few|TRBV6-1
CAITREVDEKLFF
TGTGCCATCACCAGGGAAGTGGATGAAAAACTGTTTTTT
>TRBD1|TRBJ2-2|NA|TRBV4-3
CASSQGAGGTGGELFF
TGCGCCAGCAGCCAAGGGGCAGGGGGCACAGGCGGGGAGCTGTTTTTT
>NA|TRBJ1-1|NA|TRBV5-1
CASSLEVNTEAFF
TGCGCCAGCAGCTTAGAGGTGAACACTGAAGCTTTCTTT
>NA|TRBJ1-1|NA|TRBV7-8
CASSRRQVLGPEAFF
TGTGCCAGCAGCCGACGACAGGTACTAGGTCCTGAAGCTTTCTTT
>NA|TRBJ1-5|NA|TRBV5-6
CASSLRGFQPQHF
TGTGCCAGCAGTCTACGGGGGTTTCAGCCCCAGCATTTT
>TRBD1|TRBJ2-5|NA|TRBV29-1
CSAGTAQETQYF
TGCAGCGCCGGGACAGCCCAAGAGACCCAGTACTTC
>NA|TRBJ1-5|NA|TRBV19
CASSIPGWDQPQHF
TGTGCCAGTAGTATCCCCGGGTGGGATCAGCCCCAGCATTTT
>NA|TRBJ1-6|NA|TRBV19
CASSPGSSYNSPLHF
TGTGCCAGTAGCCCCGGTAGCTCCTATAATTCACCCCTCCACTTT
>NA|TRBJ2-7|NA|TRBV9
CASSRLDGVDEQYF
TGTGCCAGCAGCAGACTCGACGGGGTCGACGAGCAGTACTTC
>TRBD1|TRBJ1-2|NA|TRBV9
CASSEGQGGYGYTF
TGTGCCAGCAGCGAGGGACAGGGCGGATATGGCTACACCTTC
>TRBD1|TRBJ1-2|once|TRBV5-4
CASSYPQGARGYTF
TGTGCCAGCAGCTATCCACAGGGGGCGCGGGGCTACACCTTC
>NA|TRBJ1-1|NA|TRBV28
CASLGLTNTEAFF
TGTGCCAGCCTGGGACTGACGAACACTGAAGCTTTCTTT
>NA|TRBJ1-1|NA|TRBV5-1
CASSSGGAMNTEAFF
TGCGCCAGCAGCTCGGGGGGGGCGATGAACACTGAAGCTTTCTTT
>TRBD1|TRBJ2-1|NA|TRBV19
CASSIDRGNEQFF
TGTGCCAGTAGTATCGACAGGGGGAATGAGCAGTTCTTC
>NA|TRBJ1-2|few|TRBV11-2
CASSRPSGYQYGYTF
TGTGCCAGCAGCCGGCCTTCGGGGTATCAGTATGGCTACACCTTC
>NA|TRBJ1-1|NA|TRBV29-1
CSVVYGEGTEAFF
TGCAGCGTTGTCTACGGGGAGGGCACTGAAGCTTTCTTT
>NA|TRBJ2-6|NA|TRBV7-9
CASSPSGSSDVLTF
TGTGCCAGCAGCCCGTCCGGGTCCTCCGACGTCCTGACTTTC
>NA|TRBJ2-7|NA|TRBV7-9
CASSLAGRPYEQYF
TGTGCCAGCAGCTTAGCTGGCAGGCCCTACGAGCAGTACTTC
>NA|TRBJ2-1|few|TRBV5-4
CASSSRPGFIDYNEQFF
TGTGCCAGCAGCTCACGCCCAGGGTTCATCGATTACAATGAGCAGTTCTTC
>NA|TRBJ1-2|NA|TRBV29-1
CSVETSGYGYTF
TGCAGCGTTGAAACCTCGGGCTATGGCTACACCTTC
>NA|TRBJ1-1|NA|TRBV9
CASSAREGPTEAFF
TGTGCCAGCAGCGCGCGGGAGGGGCCCACTGAAGCTTTCTTT
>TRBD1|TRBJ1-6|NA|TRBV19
CASSTLSQGSSPLHF
TGTGCCAGTAGTACCCTTTCACAGGGGTCTTCACCCCTCCACTTT
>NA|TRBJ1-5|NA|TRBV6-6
CASSSGQPQHF
TGTGCCAGCAGTTCCGGTCAGCCCCAGCATTTT
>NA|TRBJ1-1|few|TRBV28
CASSSTVNTEAFF
TGTGCCAGCAGCTCGACAGTGAACACTGAAGCTTTCTTT
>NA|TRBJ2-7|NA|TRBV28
CASTIGTGHPSYEQYF
TGTGCCAGCACCATAGGTACGGGACATCCCTCCTACGAGCAGTACTTC
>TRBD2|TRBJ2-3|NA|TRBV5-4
CASSLGRLAGAVGDTQYF
TGTGCCAGCAGCTTGGGTCGGCTAGCGGGGGCGGTTGGAGATACGCAGTATTTT
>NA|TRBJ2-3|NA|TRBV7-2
CASSSLDTQYF
TGTGCCAGCAGCTCCCTGGATACGCAGTATTTT
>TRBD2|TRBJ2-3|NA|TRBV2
CASFRAGGKDTQYF
TGTGCCAGCTTCCGAGCGGGGGGAAAGGATACGCAGTATTTT
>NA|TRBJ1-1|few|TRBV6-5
CASRSRMGAGTEAFF
TGTGCCAGCAGGTCACGAATGGGGGCTGGCACTGAAGCTTTCTTT
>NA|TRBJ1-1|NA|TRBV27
CASSLDGGWRAFF
TGTGCCAGCAGTTTAGATGGAGGATGGCGAGCTTTCTTT
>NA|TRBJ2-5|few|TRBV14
CASSQAQGRTPQETQYF
TGTGCCAGCAGCCAAGCTCAGGGCAGGACCCCTCAAGAGACCCAGTACTTC
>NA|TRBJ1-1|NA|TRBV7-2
CASSYVRGYTEAFF
TGTGCCAGCAGCTATGTCAGGGGTTACACTGAAGCTTTCTTT
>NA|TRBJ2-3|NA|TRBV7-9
CASSPVRGTDTQYF
TGTGCCAGCAGCCCCGTCCGGGGTACAGATACGCAGTATTTT
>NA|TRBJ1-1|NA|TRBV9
CASGRDTEAFF
TGTGCCAGCGGGCGGGACACTGAAGCTTTCTTT
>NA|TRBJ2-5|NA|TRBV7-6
CASRRGETQYF
TGTGCCAGCAGGAGGGGGGAGACCCAGTACTTC
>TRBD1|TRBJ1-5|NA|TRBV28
CASRRTGGQPQHF
TGTGCCAGCAGAAGGACAGGAGGACAGCCCCAGCATTTT
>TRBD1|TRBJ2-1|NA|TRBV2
CASRGPGQGHNEQFF
TGTGCCAGCAGAGGTCCGGGACAGGGGCACAATGAGCAGTTCTTC
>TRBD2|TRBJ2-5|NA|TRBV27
CASSSTTFNRPAAPGLAEETQYF
TGTGCCAGCAGTTCAACTACGTTTAACCGACCCGCAGCTCCGGGACTAGCGGAAGAGACCCAGTACTTC
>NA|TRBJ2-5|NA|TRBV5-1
CASSPAPGYQETQYF
TGCGCCAGCAGCCCTGCGCCCGGTTACCAAGAGACCCAGTACTTC
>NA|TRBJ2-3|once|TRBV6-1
CASSEWGDSTDTQYF
TGTGCCAGCAGTGAATGGGGGGATAGCACAGATACGCAGTATTTT
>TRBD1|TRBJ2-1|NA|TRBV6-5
CASRPPGQGNNEQFF
TGTGCCAGCAGACCTCCGGGACAGGGAAACAATGAGCAGTTCTTC
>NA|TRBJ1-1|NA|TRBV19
CASSIDLTGRNTEAFF
TGTGCCAGTAGTATAGATCTAACAGGGAGGAACACTGAAGCTTTCTTT
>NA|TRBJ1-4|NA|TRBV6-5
CASSQVSPRKLFF
TGTGCCAGCAGTCAGGTCAGCCCTCGGAAACTGTTTTTT
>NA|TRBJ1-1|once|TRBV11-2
CASSLVWGHDEAFF
TGTGCCAGCAGCTTAGTTTGGGGACATGATGAAGCTTTCTTT
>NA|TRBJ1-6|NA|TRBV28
CASSLFTGSNSPLHF
TGTGCCAGCAGTTTATTTACAGGGTCTAATTCACCCCTCCACTTT
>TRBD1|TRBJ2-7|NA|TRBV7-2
CASSRDRVAYEQYF
TGTGCCAGCAGCCGGGACAGGGTGGCCTACGAGCAGTACTTC
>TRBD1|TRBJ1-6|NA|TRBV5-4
CASSFDRGGNNSPLHF
TGTGCCAGCAGCTTCGACAGGGGGGGAAATAATTCACCCCTCCACTTT
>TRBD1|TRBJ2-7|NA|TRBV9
CASSVGSKTGVGEQYF
TGTGCCAGCAGCGTGGGGTCGAAGACAGGGGTCGGCGAGCAGTACTTC
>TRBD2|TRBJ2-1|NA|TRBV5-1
CASSSLAGGTGSEQFF
TGCGCCAGCAGCTCTCTAGCGGGGGGAACTGGGAGTGAGCAGTTCTTC
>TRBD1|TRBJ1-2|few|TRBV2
CASSRDRGDGYTF
TGTGCCAGCAGCCGGGACAGGGGTGATGGCTACACCTTC
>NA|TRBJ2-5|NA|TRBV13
CASSRRAGQETQYF
TGTGCCAGCAGCCGCCGCGCGGGGCAAGAGACCCAGTACTTC
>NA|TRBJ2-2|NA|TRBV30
CAWGGTGELFF
TGTGCCTGGGGGGGGACCGGGGAGCTGTTTTTT